This T cell receptor beta chain came from a study of blood T cell repertoires in COVID-19. CDR3 length equals 13 residues. V lost 0 bases, J lost 8 bases, and 11 bases lay in between. CDR1 SGDLS and CDR2 YYNGEE come from the germline V gene. Sequencing was performed with immunoSEQ multiplex PCR; in TCRdb, only in-frame clones are kept and a portion is missing. There are more than 300,000 clones in the sample; around 87% occur only once, and over 9.5% lies in the top ten. This sequence was found in a woman aged 25 to 39 with COVID-19, enrolled during active disease. The chain combines TRBV9 with TRBJ1-2; D may be TRBD1 (6 bases). Material: peripheral blood. This CDR3 reads CASSVAGGGGYTF. CDR3 DNA sequence: TGTGCCAGCAGCGTAGCTGGGGGCGGCGGCTACACCTTC.